This T cell receptor beta chain was identified in a study of vaccination and CD4 T cells after COVID-19. Study at large: Convalescents were six males and four females, two of them Hispanic. Samples were taken after vaccination, a median of roughly 70 days after dose two, with a range of 14 to 241. The cells in question were stimulated using overlapping spike peptides derived from SARS-CoV-2, HCoV-NL63, HCoV-OC43 and HCoV-229E.

Described treatment: roughly 11-day PBMC culture with coronavirus spike peptide pools or control peptides (ViraFEST assay). Investigators isolated CD4+ T cells by negative selection after 10 days of culture. This CDR3 has 15 amino acids. CDR1 and CDR2 (germline): MNHEY, SMNVEV (reference sequence). Trimming took off 6 bases at V and 1 base at J, with 13 bases between the two ends. Cultured CD4+ T cells had their DNA profiled by the Oncomine TCR Beta short-read assay. In TCRdb, the PCR reads were re-called with MiXCR into one record per CDR3 protein. The data hold about 18,000 distinct CDR3 sequences, with roughly 49% observed a single time. This clonotype was counted a few times. Its antigen is still unknown.

Material: CD4+ T cells from blood, cultured in vitro, obtained before SARS-CoV-2 vaccination. The TCR originated in a human donor who had recovered from COVID-19. This chain joins TRBV27 and TRBJ1-5; possibly TRBD1 for D (5 bases). This CDR3 is CASRSHDSSNQPQHF. CDR3 sequence (DNA): TGTGCCAGCAGATCTCACGACAGCAGCAATCAGCCCCAGCATTTT.